The 23 T cell receptor beta chains presented below share a single source sample, sequenced in a study of T cell responses to AZD1222 COVID-19 vaccine. Sequencing used immunoSEQ multiplex PCR; TCRdb keeps in-frame clones, though not all of them. The profile shows about 100,000 clones, roughly nine tenths of them singletons. The input for sequencing was peripheral blood, taken on day 0 of AZD1222 vaccination. The origin of the receptors is an adult in good health.

This chain connects TRBV7-2 to TRBJ2-7, with no clear D. Germline CDR1 SGHTA, CDR2 FQGNSA. The CDR3 consists of 12 residues. V was trimmed by 4 bases and J by 6 bases, leaving 10 bases between them. CDR3 nucleotide sequence: TGTGCCAGCAGCTCCAAGGGTGTCGAGCAGTACTTC. This codes for CASSSKGVEQYF.

The chain combines TRBV28 with TRBJ2-7, with D possibly TRBD1 on 7 matching bases. Per the germline V gene, CDR1 is MDHEN and CDR2 is SYDVKM. The V end was cut by 6 bases, the J end by 2 bases, with 17 bases between. The CDR3 totals 15 residues. This CDR3 is CASSSPAGGTYEQYF. CDR3 coding DNA: TGTGCCAGCAGCTCCCCCGCAGGGGGGACCTACGAGCAGTACTTC.

The chain is built from TRBV3-1 (or the pseudogene TRBV3-2) and TRBJ1-5; D is uncertain. CDR1 LGHDT and CDR2 YNNKEL come from the germline V gene (reference sequence). Trimming cost V 1 base and J 1 base, with 8 bases left between them. This CDR3 comprises 15 residues. The CDR3 DNA follows: TGTGCCAGCAGCCAAGTGAGGGTGAGCAATCAGCCCCAGCATTTT. Translated, it gives CASSQVRVSNQPQHF.

The chain recombines TRBV30 with TRBJ1-2; the match to TRBD1 covers 12 bases. Germline V gene lookup returns CDR1 GTSNPN and CDR2 SVGIG (reference sequence). This CDR3 is 16 amino acids long. The junction had 7 bases not matched to a gene; V was cut back by 0 bases and J by 5 bases. The DNA for the CDR3 is TGTGCCTGGAGTGTACCCGGGACAGGGGGCGGTTATGGCTACACCTTC. It codes for CAWSVPGTGGGYGYTF.

The rearrangement uses TRBV12-5 and TRBJ2-5; perhaps D is TRBD1 or TRBD2 (6 bases each). Germline V gene lookup returns CDR1 LGHNT and CDR2 FRNRAP. Trimming pared 6 bases from V and 7 bases from J, leaving 21 bases between. This CDR3 has 15 residues. The CDR3 protein is CASGLPSDGGGTQYF. The CDR3 DNA sequence: TGTGCTAGTGGCCTTCCTAGCGACGGGGGCGGGACCCAGTACTTC. Full variable domain (rest looked up from reference TRBV12-5 and TRBJ2-5): DARVTQTPRHKVTEMGQEVTMRCQPILGHNTVFWYRQTMMQGLELLAYFRNRAPLDDSGMPKDRFSAEMPDATLATLKIQPSEPRDSAVYFCASGLPSDGGGTQYFGPGTRLLVL.

The chain carries TRBV7-9 and TRBJ1-4; possible D gene TRBD1, 5 bases. Germline V lookup: CDR1 SEHNR, CDR2 FQNEAQ (reference sequence). The CDR3 length is 15 residues. V gave up 1 base and J gave up 2 bases, with 8 bases separating them. The CDR3 DNA reads as TGTGCCAGCAGCTTAGGGGGGTCTACTAATGAAAAACTGTTTTTT. It yields the protein CASSLGGSTNEKLFF.

The genes are TRBV25-1 and TRBJ2-7; D may be TRBD1 or TRBD2 (5 bases each). Germline lookup yields CDR1 MGHDK and CDR2 SYGVNS. This CDR3 comprises 14 residues. V lost 2 bases to trimming and J lost 0 bases, with 8 bases between them. The DNA for the CDR3 is TGTGCCAGCAGTGAAGAGGGGCGCTCCTACGAGCAGTACTTC. Translation gives CASSEEGRSYEQYF.

This clone was seen just once. The chain joins TRBV3-1 (or the pseudogene TRBV3-2) to TRBJ1-6; D is unresolved. V shed 4 bases and J shed 3 bases, with 16 bases lying between them. The germline gives CDR1 LGHDT, CDR2 YNNKEL (reference sequence). This CDR3 spans 17 amino acids. The CDR3 is CASSPPQPGIYNSPLHF. CDR3 in DNA: TGTGCCAGCAGCCCTCCTCAACCGGGAATCTATAATTCACCCCTCCACTTT.

This rearrangement joins TRBV9 to TRBJ1-2, with D tentatively TRBD1 (5 bases). CDR1 and CDR2 from the germline V gene are SGDLS and YYNGEE. This CDR3 comprises 16 residues. V was clipped by 5 bases and J by 1 base, with 18 bases between them. The CDR3 DNA is TGTGCCAGCAGTCCTACAGGAGAAGCCTTTAACTATGGCTACACCTTC. Protein: CASSPTGEAFNYGYTF.

DNA for the CDR3: TGCAGTGCTAGTGCGGGACAGGGGATCTCTGAAGCTTTCTTT. The encoded protein is CSASAGQGISEAFF. The rearrangement joins TRBV20-1 to TRBJ1-1, with TRBD1 matching over 10 bases. Germline trimming cut 3 bases from V and 6 bases from J; bases unmatched to any gene: 7. This CDR3 has 14 amino acids. Germline loops: CDR1 DFQATT, CDR2 SNEGSKA (reference sequence).

The V call is TRBV6-5, the J call TRBJ1-1; 9 nucleotides line up with TRBD1. Trimming removed 4 bases from V and 7 bases from J; junction bases left unmatched: 4. From germline, CDR1 is MNHEY and CDR2 SVGAGI. The CDR3 has 13 amino acids. CDR3 sequence (DNA): TGTGCCAGCAGTTGGGACAGGGTAGGTGAAGCTTTCTTT. Its translation: CASSWDRVGEAFF.

V gene TRBV6-5 combines with J gene TRBJ2-5; 11 bases match TRBD2. Trimming at V came to 5 bases and at J to 2 bases, leaving 4 bases not matched to a gene. Germline CDR1 reads MNHEY; CDR2 reads SVGAGI. The CDR3 sequence is 15 residues long. DNA for the CDR3: TGTGCCAGCAGTACAGTAGCGGGGGGGCAAGAGACCCAGTACTTC. Protein: CASSTVAGGQETQYF.

The chain has TRBV10-3 and TRBJ2-2, with D tentatively TRBD1 (5 bases). Germline CDR1 ENHRY, CDR2 SYGVKD. The CDR3 has 15 residues. V lost 2 bases to trimming and J lost 4 bases, with 11 bases between them. The CDR3 loop reads CAISEGAESTGELFF. The CDR3 DNA sequence: TGTGCCATCAGTGAGGGGGCTGAGAGCACCGGGGAGCTGTTTTTT.

V usage is TRBV25-1 and J usage is TRBJ2-7, with D perhaps matching TRBD1 or TRBD2 (5 bases each). Germline loops: CDR1 MGHDK, CDR2 SYGVNS. Deletions cut 4 bases from V and 2 bases from J, with 6 bases between. The CDR3 runs to 12 residues. The CDR3 protein is CASSGGTYEQYF. Here the CDR3 DNA reads TGTGCCAGCAGTGGGGGGACCTACGAGCAGTACTTC.

This clone was picked up a small number of times. This chain's CDR3 is CASSPGGSSYEQYF. DNA of the CDR3: TGTGCCAGCAGCCCAGGGGGGAGCTCCTACGAGCAGTACTTC. V usage is TRBV7-9 and J usage is TRBJ2-7; the D gene is possibly TRBD1 (7 bases). Germline CDR1 is SEHNR and CDR2 is FQNEAQ (reference sequence). V dropped 5 bases and J dropped 0 bases, with 11 bases sitting between them. This CDR3 has 14 residues.

J is TRBJ1-1 and V is TRBV20-1; D ambiguous. The germline CDR1 and CDR2 sequences are DFQATT and SNEGSKA (reference sequence). Deletions cut 3 bases from V and 6 bases from J, with 11 bases between. The CDR3 is 12 residues long. CDR3 region: CSASGRVAEAFF. CDR3 nucleotide sequence: TGCAGTGCTAGTGGGAGAGTCGCTGAAGCTTTCTTT.

The CDR3 coding sequence is TGTGCCAGCAGCTGGCCCGGTGGCGAGCAGTACTTC. Translation: CASSWPGGEQYF. The chain uses TRBV7-2 and TRBJ2-7; D not resolved. The CDR3 extends over 12 amino acids. Germline values: CDR1 SGHTA, CDR2 FQGNSA. The V end was cut by 4 bases, the J end by 6 bases, with 10 bases between.

The chain has TRBV6-2 or TRBV6-3 and TRBJ1-1; D is unresolved. The CDR3 covers 14 residues. Trimming left V 2 bases short and J 3 bases short, with 10 bases between. In germline, CDR1 is MNHEY, CDR2 SVGEGT. This chain's CDR3 is CASSYSAYYTEAFF. The DNA for the CDR3 is TGTGCCAGCAGTTACAGTGCGTATTACACTGAAGCTTTCTTT.

The gene calls are TRBV9 and TRBJ1-1; D remains ambiguous. Germline V CDR1 and CDR2: SGDLS, YYNGEE. The V end was cut by 5 bases, the J end by 0 bases, with 11 bases between. There are 14 residues in the CDR3. CDR3 in amino acids: CASSVTSVNTEAFF. In nucleotides, the CDR3 is TGTGCCAGCAGTGTCACATCAGTGAACACTGAAGCTTTCTTT.

This chain joins TRBV14 and TRBJ2-1; 10 nucleotides line up with TRBD2. Germline CDR1 SGHDN, CDR2 FVKESK. Trimming at V came to 1 base and at J to 8 bases, leaving 8 bases not matched to a gene. This CDR3 is 16 amino acids long. The CDR3 coding sequence is TGTGCCAGCAGCCAAGTTGGGAGCGGGAGGGCATATGAGCAGTTCTTC. Residues: CASSQVGSGRAYEQFF.

The J gene is TRBJ2-1, the V gene TRBV19, with 10 bases matching TRBD2. V was clipped by 8 bases and J by 8 bases; unmatched bases: 12. The V gene's germline CDR1 is LNHDA and CDR2 SQIVND (reference sequence). The CDR3 has 15 amino acids. CDR3: CASSQREGLWDEQFF. CDR3 coding DNA: TGTGCCAGTTCGCAGCGGGAGGGCCTGTGGGATGAGCAGTTCTTC. Supplemented by reference TRBV19 and TRBJ2-1, the full variable domain reads DGGITQSPKYLFRKEGQNVTLSCEQNLNHDAMYWYRQDPGQGLRLIYYSQIVNDFQKGDIAEGYSVSREKKESFPLTVTSAQKNPTAFYLCASSQREGLWDEQFFGPGTRLTVL.

CDR3 protein: CASSAPSSSYNSPLHF. The CDR3 region has the DNA TGTGCCAGCAGTGCTCCCTCAAGCTCCTATAATTCACCCCTCCACTTT. The chain is built from TRBV6-1 and TRBJ1-6; no clear D gene. CDR3 length: 16 residues. The germline CDR1 and CDR2 sequences are MNHNS and SASEGT. V dropped 4 bases and J dropped 0 bases, with 10 bases sitting between them.

The rearrangement links TRBV29-1 to TRBJ2-3, with D maybe TRBD2 (5 bases). The CDR3 has 14 residues. Germline CDR1 is SQVTM and CDR2 is ANQGSEA. Trimming took 1 base from V and 0 from J, leaving 8 bases between them. CDR3 DNA: TGCAGCGTTGAAGCCCTAGCCAGCACAGATACGCAGTATTTT. This gives the protein CSVEALASTDTQYF.